This entry is about one T cell receptor beta chain. Its antigen target is currently unknown. Per-base qualities were not stored, and no clone one base away is much larger. This entry belongs to a study of control samples from healthy donors and cancer patients (dated by TCRdb to about 2020). Library creation used the immunoSEQ multiplex PCR assay. Held by TCRdb, this immuneACCESS table contains in-frame sequences only and omits some clones. Under half of the omission traces to an unresolved V gene where checked; the cause of the rest is unknown. For this sample there are 150,000 to 200,000 clones; around 91% appear just once. Of the sample, 1.5% is held by the ten largest clones. The CDR3 runs 13 residues from the cysteine to the phenylalanine. Only the CDR3 portion is preserved as DNA: 39 bases, with reading frame beginning at the first base. CDR1 and CDR2 (SQVTM, ANQGSEA) derive from the germline V gene. The V and J ends are trimmed by 3 bases and 3 bases, leaving 9 bases between them.

This sequence was found in a woman aged 25 to 39 in good health. The V gene is TRBV29-1 and the J gene is TRBJ2-1; matching of 5 bases hints at TRBD2 as the D gene. The sample was blood. The CDR3 amino acid sequence is: CSVDTGNYNEQFF. The nucleotide sequence is given as TGCAGCGTTGATACCGGGAACTACAATGAGCAGTTCTTC.